This TCR beta chain was obtained from a study of blood T cell repertoires in COVID-19. About the research overall: Sample material is recorded as cDNA or gDNA derived from T cells, B-cell-depleted T cells, or PBMCs.

Per the study methods: Counts of nucleated cells, estimated from reference gene primer amplification, were obtained. Data came from immunoSEQ multiplex PCR; TCRdb stores just in-frame clones and leaves some out. That table gives V, J and clone size, and the DNA gave D and trimming. The repertoire holds around 90,000 clones, with 92% as singletons. This CDR3 has 16 residues. CDR1 and CDR2 (germline): MNHEY, SVGAGI. The trim removed 2 bases at V and 10 bases at J, leaving 13 bases unmatched. The sample consisted of peripheral blood. This sequence originates from a woman aged 60-75 years with active COVID-19. V and J are TRBV6-5 and TRBJ2-1; TRBD1 matches at 8 bases. The CDR3 sequence: CASSYSGTGGRGEQFF. The DNA for the CDR3 is TGTGCCAGCAGTTACAGTGGGACAGGTGGCCGGGGGGAGCAGTTCTTC.